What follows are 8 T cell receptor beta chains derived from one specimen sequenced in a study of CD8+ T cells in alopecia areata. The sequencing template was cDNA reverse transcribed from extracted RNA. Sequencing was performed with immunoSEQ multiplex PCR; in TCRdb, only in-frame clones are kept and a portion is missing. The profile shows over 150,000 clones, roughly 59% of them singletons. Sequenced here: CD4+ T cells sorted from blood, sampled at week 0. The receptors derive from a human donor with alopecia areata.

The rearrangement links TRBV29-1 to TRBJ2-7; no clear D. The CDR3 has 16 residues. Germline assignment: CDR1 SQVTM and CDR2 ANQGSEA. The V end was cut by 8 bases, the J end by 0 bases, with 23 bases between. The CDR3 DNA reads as TGCAGCCAAACTTCAGTCGGACCCGCATTCTCCTACGAGCAGTACTTC. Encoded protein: CSQTSVGPAFSYEQYF.

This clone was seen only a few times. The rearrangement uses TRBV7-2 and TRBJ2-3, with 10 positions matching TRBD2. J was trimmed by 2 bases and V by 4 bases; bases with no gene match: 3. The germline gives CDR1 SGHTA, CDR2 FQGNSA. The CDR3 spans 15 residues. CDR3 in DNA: TGTGCCAGCAGCTACCTAGCGGGGGACACAGATACGCAGTATTTT. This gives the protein CASSYLAGDTDTQYF.

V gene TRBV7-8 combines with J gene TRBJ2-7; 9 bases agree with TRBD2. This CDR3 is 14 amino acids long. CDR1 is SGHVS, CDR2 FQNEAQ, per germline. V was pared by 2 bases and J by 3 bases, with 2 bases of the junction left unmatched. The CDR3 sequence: CASSLLAGSYEQYF. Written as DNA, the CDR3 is TGTGCCAGCAGCTTACTAGCGGGGAGCTACGAGCAGTACTTC.

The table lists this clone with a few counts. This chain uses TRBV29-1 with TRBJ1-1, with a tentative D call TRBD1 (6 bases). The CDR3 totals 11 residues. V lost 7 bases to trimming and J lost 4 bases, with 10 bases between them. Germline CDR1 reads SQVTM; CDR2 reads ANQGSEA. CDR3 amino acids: CSGTGATEAFF. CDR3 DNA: TGCAGCGGTACGGGGGCCACTGAAGCTTTCTTT.

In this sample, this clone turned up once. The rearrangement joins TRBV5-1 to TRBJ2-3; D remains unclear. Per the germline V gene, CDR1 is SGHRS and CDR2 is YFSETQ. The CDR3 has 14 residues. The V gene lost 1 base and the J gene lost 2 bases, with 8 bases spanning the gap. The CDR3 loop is CASSLRSDTDTQYF. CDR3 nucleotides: TGCGCCAGCAGCTTGAGATCGGACACAGATACGCAGTATTTT.

As DNA, the CDR3 is TGTGCCATCAGTGAGTCGGAGAGAAATTCACCCCTCCACTTT. Translation: CAISESERNSPLHF. This chain links TRBV10-3 with TRBJ1-6; D call uncertain. V shed 0 bases and J shed 7 bases, with 7 bases lying between them. Germline V gene data show CDR1 as ENHRY and CDR2 as SYGVKD. This CDR3 region has 14 residues.

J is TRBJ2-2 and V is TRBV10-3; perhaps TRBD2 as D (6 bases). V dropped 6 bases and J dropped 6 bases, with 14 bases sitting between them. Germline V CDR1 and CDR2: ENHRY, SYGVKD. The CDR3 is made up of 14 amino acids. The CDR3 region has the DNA TGTGCCATCAGCCCGCGGAGCGGGTCCGGGGAGCTGTTTTTT. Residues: CAISPRSGSGELFF.

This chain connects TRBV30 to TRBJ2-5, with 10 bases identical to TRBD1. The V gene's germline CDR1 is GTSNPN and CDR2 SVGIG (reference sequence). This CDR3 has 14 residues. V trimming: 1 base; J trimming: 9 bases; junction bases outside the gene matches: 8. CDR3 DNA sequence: TGTGCCTGGAGTGGCGGGACAGGGGTTTCGGCCCAGTACTTC. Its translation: CAWSGGTGVSAQYF.